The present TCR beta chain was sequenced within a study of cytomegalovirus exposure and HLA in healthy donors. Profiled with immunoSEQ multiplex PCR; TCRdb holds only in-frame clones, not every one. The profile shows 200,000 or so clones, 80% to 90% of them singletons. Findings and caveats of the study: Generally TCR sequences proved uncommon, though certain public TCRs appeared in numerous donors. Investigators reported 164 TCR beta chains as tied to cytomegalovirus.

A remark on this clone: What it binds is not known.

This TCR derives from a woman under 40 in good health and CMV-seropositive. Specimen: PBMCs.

CDR3 DNA sequence: TGCAGCGCCGCTGGGGCCCTGCAAGAGACCCAGTACTTC. Residues: CSAAGALQETQYF. J is TRBJ2-5 and V is TRBV29-1, with D perhaps matching TRBD1 (5 bases). The V and J ends lost 7 bases and 2 bases respectively, with 14 bases between them. Germline CDR1 and CDR2: SQVTM and ANQGSEA. The CDR3 is made up of 13 amino acids. The full variable domain, in which reference TRBV29-1 and TRBJ2-5 provide the parts outside the CDR3, is SAVISQKPSRDICQRGTSLTIQCQVDSQVTMMFWYRQQPGQSLTLIATANQGSEATYESGFVIDKFPISRPNLTFSTLTVSNMSPEDSSIYLCSAAGALQETQYFGPGTRLLVL.